One and the same sample provided the 19 T cell receptor beta chains below, sequenced in a study of blood T cell repertoires in COVID-19. TCRdb's table, derived via immunoSEQ multiplex PCR, lists solely in-frame clones and lacks some. The table includes more than 110,000 clones, roughly 76% detected once. Input material: peripheral blood. These receptors came from a woman in her forties or fifties with active or convalescent COVID-19.

The chain joins TRBV6-6 to TRBJ1-1; D is unclear. Trimming removed 6 bases from V and 4 bases from J, with 15 bases in between. CDR1 and CDR2 (germline): MNHNY, SVGAGI (reference sequence). CDR3 length: 14 amino acids. The CDR3: CASSLAGMGTEAFF. The CDR3 DNA sequence: TGTGCCAGCAGCCTTGCGGGGATGGGCACTGAAGCTTTCTTT.

The J gene is TRBJ2-5, the V gene TRBV6-5; the D gene is possibly TRBD1 (6 bases). Germline loops: CDR1 MNHEY, CDR2 SVGAGI. The CDR3 runs to 14 residues. The CDR3 DNA is TGTGCTGGGGGTTCACAGGGTTACCAAGAGACCCAGTACTTC. Translation: CAGGSQGYQETQYF.

The V gene is TRBV19, the J gene TRBJ2-5; D may be TRBD1 (6 bases). V was cut by 9 bases and J by 2 bases, with 13 bases left in between. This CDR3 is built from 13 residues. Germline CDR1 LNHDA, CDR2 SQIVND (reference sequence). The CDR3 spells CASQGHRQETQYF. CDR3 coding DNA: TGTGCCAGCCAGGGACACCGACAAGAGACCCAGTACTTC. Full variable domain (missing parts from reference TRBV19 and TRBJ2-5): DGGITQSPKYLFRKEGQNVTLSCEQNLNHDAMYWYRQDPGQGLRLIYYSQIVNDFQKGDIAEGYSVSREKKESFPLTVTSAQKNPTAFYLCASQGHRQETQYFGPGTRLLVL.

This rearrangement joins TRBV28 to TRBJ1-5; perhaps TRBD1 as D (6 bases). Germline V gene data show CDR1 as MDHEN and CDR2 as SYDVKM. This CDR3 is 13 amino acids long. Deletions cut 5 bases from V and 7 bases from J, with 12 bases between. CDR3 sequence reads: CASSQGLRQPQHF. The DNA for the CDR3 is TGTGCCAGCAGTCAGGGGTTGAGGCAGCCCCAGCATTTT. Full variable domain (remainder filled in from reference TRBV28 and TRBJ1-5): DVKVTQSSRYLVKRTGEKVFLECVQDMDHENMFWYRQDPGLGLRLIYFSYDVKMKEKGDIPEGYSVSREKKERFSLILESASTNQTSMYLCASSQGLRQPQHFGDGTRLSIL.

V and J are TRBV2 and TRBJ2-2; TRBD2 matches at 12 bases. This CDR3 is built from 15 residues. J was trimmed by 4 bases and V by 6 bases; bases with no gene match: 3. CDR1 and CDR2 (germline): SNHLY, FYNNEI. DNA for the CDR3: TGTGCCAGCAGCCTAGCGGGAGGGCCCACCGGGGAGCTGTTTTTT. Its translation: CASSLAGGPTGELFF.

This chain links TRBV11-2 with TRBJ1-1, with a weak D call TRBD1 (5 bases). From germline, CDR1 is SGHAT and CDR2 FQNNGV. The V end lost 5 bases, the J end lost 2 bases, and 15 bases lay between the germline ends. The CDR3 length is 15 residues. CDR3 residues: CASSRRLGGNTEAFF. In DNA, the CDR3 is TGTGCCAGCAGCCGGAGACTCGGGGGAAACACTGAAGCTTTCTTT.

This sequence joins TRBV24-1 and TRBJ2-7, with no clear D. The CDR3 runs to 15 residues. Germline-derived CDR1 and CDR2 are KGHDR and SFDVKD. Between the trimmed V and J ends, which lost 3 bases and 5 bases, there was a span of 16 bases. In nucleotides, the CDR3 is TGTGCCACCAGTGATAAAGCGACCGGCAGAAACGAGCAGTACTTC. Amino acids: CATSDKATGRNEQYF.

The chain is built from TRBV12-3 or TRBV12-4 and TRBJ2-1, with D maybe TRBD2 (5 bases). The CDR3 has 12 residues. Trimming cost V 6 bases and J 9 bases, with 12 bases left between them. CDR3 sequence (DNA): TGTGCCAGCAGGGGCCAGGCGGGTGAGCAGTTCTTC. This gives the protein CASRGQAGEQFF.

The V call is TRBV4-2, the J call TRBJ1-1; 12 bases map to TRBD1. The germline V gene encodes CDR1 LGHNA and CDR2 YNFKEQ. The CDR3 sequence is 14 residues long. Germline trimming cut 6 bases from V and 8 bases from J; bases unmatched to any gene: 7. CDR3 sequence: CASRGTGGASEAFF. The CDR3 bases are TGTGCCAGCAGGGGGACAGGGGGCGCATCAGAAGCTTTCTTT.

The gene calls are TRBV11-2 and TRBJ1-3; maybe TRBD1 (5 bases). The germline V gene encodes CDR1 SGHAT and CDR2 FQNNGV. V was clipped by 1 base and J by 8 bases, with 12 bases between them. This CDR3 spans 14 amino acids. The CDR3 DNA reads as TGTGCCAGCAGCTTAGTTCGGGGGATGGACACCATATATTTT. It codes for CASSLVRGMDTIYF.

The chain links TRBV9 to TRBJ2-3; D possibly corresponds to TRBD1 (6 bases). Trimming pared 0 bases from V and 4 bases from J, leaving 12 bases between. From germline, CDR1 is SGDLS and CDR2 YYNGEE. This CDR3 contains 15 residues. This CDR3 is CASSVGQGWADTQYF. The CDR3 nucleotides are TGTGCCAGCAGCGTAGGTCAGGGGTGGGCAGATACGCAGTATTTT.

The J gene is TRBJ2-5, the V gene TRBV21-1; the table names TRBD2, a call not compared with the DNA. TRBV21-1 is classified as a pseudogene. CDR3 length: 15 residues. Written as DNA, the CDR3 is TGTGCCAGCAGAGCCCCGAGGGGACTCCAAGAGACCCAGTACTTC. It is translated as CASRAPRGLQETQYF.

The rearrangement uses TRBV30 and TRBJ2-3; 7 positions match TRBD2. The V segment lost 4 bases and the J segment 3 bases; nucleotides outside the gene matches: 7. Germline CDR1 GTSNPN, CDR2 SVGIG (reference sequence). This CDR3 contains 14 residues. This CDR3 is CAWIAGGSTDTQYF. In DNA, the CDR3 is TGTGCCTGGATCGCTGGCGGGAGTACAGATACGCAGTATTTT.

V usage is TRBV7-3 and J usage is TRBJ2-3; 8 positions match TRBD2. V lost 3 bases to trimming and J lost 6 bases; unmatched junction nucleotides: 5. This CDR3 spans 14 amino acids. Germline loops: CDR1 SGHTA, CDR2 FQGTGA. The CDR3 here is CASSFAGGLDTQYF. In DNA, the CDR3 is TGTGCCAGCAGCTTTGCGGGAGGCCTTGATACGCAGTATTTT.

The chain joins TRBV9 to TRBJ1-2; D is undetermined. Per the germline V gene, CDR1 is SGDLS and CDR2 is YYNGEE. V lost 0 bases and J 2 bases, leaving 11 bases between the germline ends. The CDR3 is 15 amino acids. The CDR3 spells CASSVGSVSNYGYTF. The DNA for the CDR3 is TGTGCCAGCAGCGTAGGTTCAGTTTCAAACTATGGCTACACCTTC.

The rearrangement links TRBV2 to TRBJ2-2; D not resolved. CDR1 and CDR2 from the germline V gene are SNHLY and FYNNEI. The CDR3 contains 14 residues. Trimming pared 4 bases from V and 0 bases from J, leaving 6 bases between. The DNA of the CDR3 is TGTGCCAGCAGTGTCGGGTCGAACACCGGGGAGCTGTTTTTT. Residues: CASSVGSNTGELFF.

V is TRBV19 and J is TRBJ2-5; weak D call: TRBD1 (5 bases). The CDR3 spans 13 residues. Between the trimmed V and J ends, which lost 8 bases and 5 bases, there was a span of 15 bases. Germline-derived CDR1 and CDR2 are LNHDA and SQIVND (reference sequence). The CDR3, as DNA: TGTGCCAGTGCCCAGGGCCGGTGGGAGACCCAGTACTTC. Translation gives CASAQGRWETQYF. Full variable domain (rest looked up from reference TRBV19 and TRBJ2-5): DGGITQSPKYLFRKEGQNVTLSCEQNLNHDAMYWYRQDPGQGLRLIYYSQIVNDFQKGDIAEGYSVSREKKESFPLTVTSAQKNPTAFYLCASAQGRWETQYFGPGTRLLVL.

DNA of the CDR3: TGTGCCAGCAGCTTAGCTAGCGGGGGGGTCCAAGAGACCCAGTACTTC. Protein sequence: CASSLASGGVQETQYF. The chain is built from TRBV13 and TRBJ2-5; TRBD2 matches 12 bases. This CDR3 is 16 amino acids long. Germline V lookup: CDR1 PRHDT, CDR2 FYEKMQ (reference sequence). Trimming took 1 base from V and 1 from J; bases not matched to a gene: 1.

The chain couples TRBV10-3 to TRBJ1-4; a possible D gene is TRBD1 (5 bases). V lost 7 bases to trimming and J lost 8 bases, with 11 bases between them. From germline, CDR1 is ENHRY and CDR2 SYGVKD. This CDR3 contains 12 residues. CDR3 region: CAITGRGEKLFF. The DNA for the CDR3 is TGTGCCATCACTGGACGGGGGGAAAAACTGTTTTTT.